The T cell receptor beta chain described here comes from a study of cytomegalovirus exposure and HLA in healthy donors. Study outcomes and limitations: A link between a missense DCLRE1C variant and TCR beta V- and J-gene trimming emerged from a later analysis.

PCR used 60 Vbeta primers and 13 Jbeta primers. Libraries were prepared by immunoSEQ multiplex PCR; TCRdb keeps only in-frame clonotypes and omits some of them. This table holds roughly 45,000 clones, roughly 77% found once. The germline V gene encodes CDR1 SNHLY and CDR2 FYNNEI. The ends lost 7 bases at V and 4 bases at J; junction bases unmatched: 7. CDR3 length: 14 residues. To note about this clone: Its antigen is undetermined.

The chain is built from TRBV2 and TRBJ2-1; TRBD2 aligns across 7 bases. This TCR was sampled from a man younger than 45 in good health and CMV-seronegative. What was sequenced was PBMCs. CDR3 sequence (DNA): TGTGCCAGCATTTGGGAGGGAGGGTACAATGAGCAGTTCTTC. Protein product: CASIWEGGYNEQFF. The complete variable domain, with remaining parts taken from reference TRBV2 and TRBJ2-1, reads EPEVTQTPSHQVTQMGQEVILRCVPISNHLYFYWYRQILGQKVEFLVSFYNNEISEKSEIFDDQFSVERPDGSNFTLKIRSTKLEDSAMYFCASIWEGGYNEQFFGPGTRLTVL.